The present T cell receptor beta chain was sequenced within a study of cytomegalovirus exposure and HLA in healthy donors. Overall study findings and caveats: Later analysis reportedly placed an Asian-associated ancestry cluster below the roughly 700-donor mean in N-insertions. In a later analysis, the majority of CMV-associated beta chains seemingly showed HLA restriction.

Concerning this clone: Its antigen is unknown.

Germline loops: CDR1 SGDLS, CDR2 YYNGEE. Trimming took 3 bases from V and 6 from J; bases not matched to a gene: 5. This CDR3 is 13 amino acids long. Primers: 60 Vbeta forward and 13 Jbeta reverse. In the original analysis: Among the unique TCR beta chains that a later analysis counted, about 79 million in all, about 11 million were shared. Sequencing used immunoSEQ multiplex PCR; TCRdb keeps in-frame clones, though not all of them. Clone size and the V and J calls come from that table; the DNA yielded D and trimming. The data contain 160,000 or so clones, around 77% of them singletons. This rearrangement joins TRBV9 to TRBJ2-5; 7 positions match TRBD1. This sequence originates from a man between 60 and 75 years old in good health and CMV-seronegative. What was sequenced was PBMCs. CDR3 residues: CASSAGQRQTQYF. The DNA of the CDR3 is TGTGCCAGCAGCGCGGGACAGCGACAGACCCAGTACTTC.